This TCR beta chain was retrieved from a study of cytomegalovirus exposure and HLA in healthy donors. Repertoires were generated with immunoSEQ multiplex PCR, while TCRdb's copy carries only in-frame clones and drops some. Among some 98,000 clones listed, around 90% were seen once. Germline CDR1 and CDR2: MNHEY and SVGAGI. Trimming pared 8 bases from V and 1 base from J, leaving 8 bases between. CDR3 length: 12 amino acids. The count of this clone is one. The origin of this receptor is a woman aged 25 to 39 in good health and CMV-seronegative. Material: PBMCs. The genes are TRBV6-5 and TRBJ1-1; D not resolved. For the CDR3, the DNA is TGTGCCAGCTGGAGAGAGAACACTGAAGCTTTCTTT. Translated, it gives CASWRENTEAFF.